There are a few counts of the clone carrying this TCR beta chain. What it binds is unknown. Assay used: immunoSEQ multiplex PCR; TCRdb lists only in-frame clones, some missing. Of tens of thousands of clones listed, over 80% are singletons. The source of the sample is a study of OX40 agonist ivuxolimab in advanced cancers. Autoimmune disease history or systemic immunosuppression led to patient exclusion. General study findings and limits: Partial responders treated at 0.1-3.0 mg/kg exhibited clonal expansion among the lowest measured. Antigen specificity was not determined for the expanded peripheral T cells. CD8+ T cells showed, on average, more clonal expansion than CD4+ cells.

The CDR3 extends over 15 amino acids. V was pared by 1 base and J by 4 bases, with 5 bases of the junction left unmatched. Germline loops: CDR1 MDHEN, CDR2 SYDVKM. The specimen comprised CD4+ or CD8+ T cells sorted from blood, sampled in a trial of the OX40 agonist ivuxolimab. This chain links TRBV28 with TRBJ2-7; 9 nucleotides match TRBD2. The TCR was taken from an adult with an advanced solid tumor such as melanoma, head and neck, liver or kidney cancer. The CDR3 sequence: CASSLSGGREYEQYF. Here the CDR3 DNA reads TGTGCCAGCAGTTTATCGGGCGGGAGGGAGTACGAGCAGTACTTC.